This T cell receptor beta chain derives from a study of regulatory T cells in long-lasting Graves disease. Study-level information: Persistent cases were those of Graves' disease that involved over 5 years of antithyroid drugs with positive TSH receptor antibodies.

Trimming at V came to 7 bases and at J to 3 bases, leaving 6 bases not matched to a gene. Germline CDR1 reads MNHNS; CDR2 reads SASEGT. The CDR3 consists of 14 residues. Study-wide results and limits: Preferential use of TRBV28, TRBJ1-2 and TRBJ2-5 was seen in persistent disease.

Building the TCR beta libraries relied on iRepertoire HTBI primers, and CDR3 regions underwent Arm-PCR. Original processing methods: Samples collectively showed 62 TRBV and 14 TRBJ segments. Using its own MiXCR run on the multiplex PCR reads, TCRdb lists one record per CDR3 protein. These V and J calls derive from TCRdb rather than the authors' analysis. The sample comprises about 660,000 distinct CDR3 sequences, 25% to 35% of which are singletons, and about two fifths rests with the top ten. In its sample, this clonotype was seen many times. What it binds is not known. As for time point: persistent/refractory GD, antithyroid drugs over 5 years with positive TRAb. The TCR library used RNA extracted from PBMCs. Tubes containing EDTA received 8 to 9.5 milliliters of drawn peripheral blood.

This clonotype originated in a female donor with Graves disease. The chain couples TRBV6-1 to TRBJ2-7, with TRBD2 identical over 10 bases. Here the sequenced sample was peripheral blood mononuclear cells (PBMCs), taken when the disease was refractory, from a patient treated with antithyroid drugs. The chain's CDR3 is CASTPLAGIYEQYF. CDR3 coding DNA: TGTGCCAGCACTCCACTAGCGGGGATCTACGAGCAGTACTTC.